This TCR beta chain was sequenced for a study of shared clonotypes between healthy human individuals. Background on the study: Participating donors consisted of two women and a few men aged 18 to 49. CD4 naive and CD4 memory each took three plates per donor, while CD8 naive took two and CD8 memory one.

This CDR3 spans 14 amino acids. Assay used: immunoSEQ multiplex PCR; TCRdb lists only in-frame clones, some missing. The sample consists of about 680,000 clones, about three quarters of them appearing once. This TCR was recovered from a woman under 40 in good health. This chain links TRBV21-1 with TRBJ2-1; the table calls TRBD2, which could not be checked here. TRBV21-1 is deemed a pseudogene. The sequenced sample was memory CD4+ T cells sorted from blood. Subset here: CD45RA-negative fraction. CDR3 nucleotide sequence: TGTGCCAGCAGCAAAGCTTGGCCTAGCAATGAGCAGTTCTTC. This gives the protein CASSKAWPSNEQFF.